The 13 T cell receptor beta chains below all came from one sample that was sequenced in a study of graft-versus-host responses after intestinal transplantation. Libraries were prepared by immunoSEQ multiplex PCR; TCRdb keeps only in-frame clonotypes and omits some of them. The sample contains tens of thousands of clones, around 90% of which appear only once. Antigens for these TCRs are unknown. The sequenced sample was unstimulated CD8+ T cells sorted from spleen or lymph node cells, obtained before intestinal transplant. Receptors were obtained from a human donor who received an intestinal transplant.

The chain uses TRBV14 and TRBJ2-2, with 9 bases identical to TRBD2. V shed 3 bases and J 3 bases; nucleotides not matched to a gene: 8. This CDR3 contains 17 residues. Germline V gives CDR1 SGHDN, CDR2 FVKESK. The CDR3, as DNA: TGTGCCAGCAGCCAGAACCCGGGACTAGCAGACACCGGGGAGCTGTTTTTT. Translating gives CASSQNPGLADTGELFF.

The chain carries TRBV27 and TRBJ2-7, with D possibly being TRBD2 (5 bases). Between the trimmed V and J ends, which lost 4 bases and 3 bases, there was a span of 13 bases. This CDR3 spans 14 amino acids. From germline, CDR1 is MNHEY and CDR2 SMNVEV (reference sequence). The CDR3 region is CASSSDYGDYEQYF. The CDR3 region has the DNA TGTGCCAGCAGTTCCGACTACGGGGACTACGAGCAGTACTTC.

The chain carries TRBV4-1 and TRBJ2-2; tentatively, D is TRBD1 (5 bases). Germline V lookup: CDR1 MGHRA, CDR2 YSYEKL. V lost 1 base, J lost 2 bases, and 14 bases lay in between. The CDR3 spans 17 residues. The chain's CDR3 is CASSQGPTARNTGELFF. CDR3 in DNA: TGCGCCAGCAGCCAAGGACCGACAGCAAGAAACACCGGGGAGCTGTTTTTT.

This clone was observed a single time. The gene calls are TRBV2 and TRBJ2-7; 9 bases agree with TRBD2. Germline-derived CDR1 and CDR2 are SNHLY and FYNNEI. V was clipped by 4 bases and J by 2 bases; unmatched bases: 3. This CDR3 contains 14 residues. The CDR3 DNA reads TGTGCCAGCAGTGGCGGGAGGGTACCCTACGAGCAGTACTTC. Amino acids: CASSGGRVPYEQYF.

The chain employs TRBV4-1 and TRBJ1-2, with 8 nucleotides matching TRBD1. This CDR3 region has 15 residues. Germline trimming cut 4 bases from V and 4 bases from J; bases unmatched to any gene: 8. Germline V gives CDR1 MGHRA, CDR2 YSYEKL. In DNA, the CDR3 is TGCGCCAGCAGCCTCCGGGACAGGTCCTCCTATGGCTACACCTTC. Encoded protein: CASSLRDRSSYGYTF.

The chain carries TRBV4-1 and TRBJ2-2; D is undetermined. The CDR3 consists of 16 residues. From germline, CDR1 is MGHRA and CDR2 YSYEKL. The V end lost 0 bases, the J end lost 0 bases, and 8 bases lay between the germline ends. Written as DNA, the CDR3 is TGCGCCAGCAGCCAAGATCCCACATCGAACACCGGGGAGCTGTTTTTT. Translated: CASSQDPTSNTGELFF.

The chain uses TRBV7-2 and TRBJ2-3, with D unresolved. Germline V gives CDR1 SGHTA, CDR2 FQGNSA. V was trimmed by 2 bases and J by 5 bases, leaving 5 bases between them. This CDR3 region has 12 residues. The CDR3 sequence is CASSLLRDTQYF. The DNA of the CDR3 is TGTGCCAGCAGCTTATTGAGAGATACGCAGTATTTT. The full variable domain, its missing parts supplied by reference TRBV7-2 and TRBJ2-3, is GAGVSQSPSNKVTEKGKDVELRCDPISGHTALYWYRQSLGQGLEFLIYFQGNSAPDKSGLPSDRFSAERTGGSVSTLTIQRTQQEDSAVYLCASSLLRDTQYFGPGTRLTVL.

This chain uses TRBV4-1 with TRBJ2-7; D gene unclear. The ends were cut back, 1 base at V and 0 bases at J, with 10 bases in the middle. Germline V gene data show CDR1 as MGHRA and CDR2 as YSYEKL. The CDR3 consists of 15 residues. CDR3 bases: TGCGCCAGCAGCCAAGGGCCAGGTACCTCCTACGAGCAGTACTTC. Translating gives CASSQGPGTSYEQYF.

This chain links TRBV5-1 with TRBJ2-5; D call uncertain. The closer fit of TRBJ2-7 to the DNA end suggests the J call may be wrong. The CDR3 is 12 residues long. Germline V CDR1 and CDR2: SGHRS, YFSETQ. The CDR3 region is CASSQDSYEQYF. CDR3 nucleotides: TGCGCCAGCAGCCAGGACTCCTACGAGCAGTACTTC.

This chain connects TRBV7-8 to TRBJ1-2; D gene ambiguous. V dropped 3 bases and J dropped 8 bases, with 13 bases sitting between them. The germline gives CDR1 SGHVS, CDR2 FQNEAQ. CDR3 length: 13 residues. CDR3 residues: CASSFTQEEGYTF. The CDR3 DNA reads TGTGCCAGCAGCTTCACGCAGGAGGAGGGCTACACCTTC.

The CDR3 here is CASSQGGGAREQFF. The CDR3 nucleotides are TGCGCCAGCAGCCAAGGGGGCGGCGCGCGAGAGCAGTTCTTC. This chain uses TRBV4-1 with TRBJ2-1; perhaps TRBD1 as D (5 bases). Germline V lookup: CDR1 MGHRA, CDR2 YSYEKL. The CDR3 is 14 amino acids. V was cut by 1 base and J by 10 bases, with 14 bases left in between.

The rearrangement joins TRBV14 to TRBJ2-6; TRBD2 might be the D (6 bases). V lost 4 bases to trimming and J lost 0 bases, with 13 bases between them. CDR3 length: 17 residues. Germline V gene data show CDR1 as SGHDN and CDR2 as FVKESK. The CDR3 sequence: CASSPGVVLSGANVLTF. The CDR3 bases are TGTGCCAGCAGCCCGGGGGTCGTTCTCTCTGGGGCCAACGTCCTGACTTTC.

The J gene is TRBJ1-5, the V gene TRBV6-6; 7 bases align to TRBD1. The CDR3 has 14 residues. V was pared by 10 bases and J by 0 bases, with 6 bases of the junction left unmatched. CDR1 and CDR2 from the germline V gene are MNHNY and SVGAGI (reference sequence). The CDR3 loop reads CATSDRSSNQPQHF. As DNA, the CDR3 is TGTGCCACCTCGGACAGGAGTAGCAATCAGCCCCAGCATTTT.